The source of this T cell receptor beta chain is a study of cytomegalovirus exposure and HLA in healthy donors. Study-level findings and limits: HLA alleles showed associations with approximately 15,000 TCR beta sequences in a later analysis, at a 0.05 false discovery rate. Within an earlier analysis, most TCR beta V segments proved productive either about 87% or about 30% of the time.

Germline V gene lookup returns CDR1 SNHLY and CDR2 FYNNEI. V was cut by 7 bases and J by 4 bases, with 14 bases left in between. The CDR3 runs to 14 residues. Donors counted as nominally healthy when sampled, yet unrecorded immune exposures were likely. PCR involved 60 Vbeta and 13 Jbeta primers. The data were produced by immunoSEQ multiplex PCR, yet TCRdb's version contains in-frame clones alone and is incomplete. The table lists around 150,000 clones, over 75% of them singletons. This clone was observed once. Its matching antigen is unknown. The specimen was PBMCs. The sequence derives from a human donor in good health. The V gene is TRBV2, the J gene TRBJ2-1, with a tentative D call TRBD1 (5 bases). The CDR3 nucleotides read TGTGCCAGCACCTACCAGACAGATTACAATGAGCAGTTCTTC. Translation gives CASTYQTDYNEQFF.